This T cell receptor (beta chain) appears in the sequencing data of a study of T cell changes during pregnancy in multiple sclerosis. The repertoire was sequenced with immunoSEQ multiplex PCR; TCRdb's copy has only in-frame clones and lacks some. Of over 65,000 clones listed, approximately 90% are singletons. This clone was seen only once. The CDR3 has 14 residues. Germline trimming cut 5 bases from V and 4 bases from J; bases unmatched to any gene: 6. The V gene's germline CDR1 is SGHVS and CDR2 FQNEAQ. The J gene is TRBJ1-2, the V gene TRBV7-8, with 8 bases identical to TRBD1. The origin of this receptor is a female donor in good health, enrolled as a control in a pregnancy study. The sequencing here drew on peripheral blood, taken in the first trimester of pregnancy. This chain's CDR3 is CASSEDRDAYGYTF. The DNA for the CDR3 is TGTGCCAGCAGCGAGGACAGGGATGCCTATGGCTACACCTTC.